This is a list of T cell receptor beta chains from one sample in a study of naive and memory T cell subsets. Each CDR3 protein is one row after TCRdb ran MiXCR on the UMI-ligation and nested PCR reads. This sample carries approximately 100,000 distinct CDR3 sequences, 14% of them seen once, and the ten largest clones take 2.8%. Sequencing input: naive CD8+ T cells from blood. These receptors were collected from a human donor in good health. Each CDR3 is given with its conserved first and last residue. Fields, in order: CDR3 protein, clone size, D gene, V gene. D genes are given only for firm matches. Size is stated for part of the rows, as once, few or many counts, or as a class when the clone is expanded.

CASSSGQAEAFF few TRBD1 TRBV7-9
CASSIGTKYQETQYF few - TRBV19
CASSLAASNEQFF many - TRBV7-9
CATTAPNTGELFF - - TRBV24-1
CASSMDTQYQETQYF few - TRBV19
CASRDTGKPYEQYF - - TRBV12-3/TRBV12-4
CASSPTGQVLEDEQFF - TRBD1 TRBV28
CASSLGLTNNNEQFF few - TRBV7-6
CASSGTGPGELFF few TRBD1 TRBV5-6
CASSWTSGGEQFF many TRBD2 TRBV12-3/TRBV12-4
CASSILGTVSSYNSPLHF - TRBD1 TRBV19
CASRNPQGTNTEASF - TRBD1 TRBV2
CSVEDGSGFATDTQYF few - TRBV29-1
CASSQDPGSDEQYF many - TRBV4-3
CAWSLGGLEGNEQYF many - TRBV30
CASSPRAGGDQPQHF - TRBD1 TRBV7-9
CASSLSLAGYYNEQFF - TRBD2 TRBV27